Listed below are T cell receptor beta chains from one sample, sequenced in a study of shared clonotypes between healthy human individuals. Assay used: immunoSEQ multiplex PCR; TCRdb lists only in-frame clones, some missing. This repertoire shows about 700,000 clones, about 90% found once; its top ten account for approximately 24%. Sequencing was performed on naive CD8+ T cells sorted from blood. These receptor sequences come from a man aged 25 to 40 in good health. Both conserved end residues are part of each CDR3. A D gene is named only where the DNA matches it firmly. Clone size is stated in some rows and not others, as once, few, many or a class when expanded.

J gene,D gene,clone size,V gene,CDR3 DNA,CDR3 protein
TRBJ1-1,NA,NA,TRBV27,TGTGCCAGCAGCCTCGACAAACGGACTGAAGCTTTCTTT,CASSLDKRTEAFF
TRBJ2-3,TRBD2,NA,TRBV7-3,TGTGCCAGCAGCTTAATTAGCGGGAGCTCAGATACGCAGTATTTT,CASSLISGSSDTQYF
TRBJ2-5,TRBD1,once,TRBV6-6,TGTGCCAGCAGGCGCAGGGGGCGCGGAGAGACCCAGTACTTC,CASRRRGRGETQYF
TRBJ2-7,NA,NA,TRBV27,TGTGCCAGCAGACCATCAAGCTACTACGAGCAGTACTTC,CASRPSSYYEQYF
TRBJ1-3,NA,NA,TRBV9,TGTGCCAGCCGTCGAGGAAACACCATATATTTT,CASRRGNTIYF
TRBJ2-1,TRBD2,NA,TRBV4-1,TGCGCCAGCAGCCAAGCCCCCGGGACTAGCGGTAACAATGAGCAGTTCTTC,CASSQAPGTSGNNEQFF
TRBJ2-7,TRBD2,NA,TRBV10-3,TGTGCCATCAGAGAAGCGGGATCGTCCTACGAGCAGTACTTC,CAIREAGSSYEQYF
TRBJ2-2,TRBD2,NA,TRBV9,TGTGCCAGCAGTGGCGGGAGACTGGTCACCGGGGAGCTGTTTTTT,CASSGGRLVTGELFF
TRBJ2-5,TRBD2,NA,TRBV4-1,TGCGCCAGCAGCCCTAGCGGCCAAGAGACCCAGTACTTC,CASSPSGQETQYF
TRBJ2-1,TRBD1,NA,TRBV7-8,TGTGCCAGCAGTGGACCCGGACAGGGAACCCGAAGCTCCTACAATGAGCAGTTCTTC,CASSGPGQGTRSSYNEQFF
TRBJ2-7,NA,few,TRBV9,TGTGCCAGCAGCTTGGATCCAGGCGGTTGGGAGCAGTACTTC,CASSLDPGGWEQYF
TRBJ2-1,TRBD1,NA,TRBV2,TGTGCCAGCAGGACGGGACAGTGGGCCTACAATGAGCAGTTCTTC,CASRTGQWAYNEQFF
TRBJ2-3,NA,NA,TRBV18,TGTGCCAGCTCACCACCGGATGGTCAGGGATTCACAGATACGCAGTATTTT,CASSPPDGQGFTDTQYF
TRBJ2-1,NA,NA,TRBV11-2,TGTGCCAGCAGCTTACACCCTGAGCAGTTCTTC,CASSLHPEQFF
TRBJ2-7,NA,NA,TRBV25-1,TGTGCCAGCAGTCAAGGATACAGGGACGACTACTACGAGCAGTACTTC,CASSQGYRDDYYEQYF
TRBJ1-4,TRBD1,NA,TRBV7-2,TGTGCCAGCAGCTCCGGACAGGGAACGAGTGAAAAACTGTTTTTT,CASSSGQGTSEKLFF
TRBJ2-4,NA,NA,TRBV4-3,TGCGCCAGCAGCCAAGCGTCTTTCAGGGAACAAGCCAAAAACATTCAGTACTTC,CASSQASFREQAKNIQYF
TRBJ1-2,NA,NA,TRBV2,TGTGCCAGCAGTGATCATCGACGGGGCTACACCTTC,CASSDHRRGYTF
TRBJ2-3,TRBD2,few,TRBV7-2,TGTGCCAGCAGCTTAGCCGGAGCGGGAGGACCAGATACGCAGTATTTT,CASSLAGAGGPDTQYF
TRBJ1-2,NA,NA,TRBV6-5,TGTGCCAGCAGTTACGCACACAATGAGGGGTATGGCTACACCTTC,CASSYAHNEGYGYTF
TRBJ2-7,NA,NA,TRBV7-9,TGTGCCAGCAGCCCGACCACAAACTACGAGCAGTACTTC,CASSPTTNYEQYF
TRBJ2-7,NA,NA,TRBV5-1,TGCGCCAGCAGCTTGGAAAGGGGCCACGAGCAGTACTTC,CASSLERGHEQYF
TRBJ1-4,TRBD1,NA,TRBV7-9,TGTGCCAGCAGCCCGGGACAGGGGGCGAATAATGAAAAACTGTTTTTT,CASSPGQGANNEKLFF
TRBJ2-3,TRBD2,NA,TRBV28,TGTGCCAGCCTGACTAGCGGGGTCTTTCTGAACCAGATCTCTAGCACAGATACGCAGTATTTT,CASLTSGVFLNQISSTDTQYF
TRBJ2-3,NA,NA,TRBV29-1,TGCAGCGTTGAAGATAGGGCCTCGGAGGTCGCGCAGTATTTT,CSVEDRASEVAQYF
TRBJ2-3,TRBD1,NA,TRBV9,TGTGCCAGCAGCGTTGAGGGGGACAGGCTGTCCGATACGCAGTATTTT,CASSVEGDRLSDTQYF
TRBJ1-2,TRBD1,NA,TRBV5-5,TGTGCCAGCAGCTTGCTCGCAGGGGGCGGCTATGGCTACACCTTC,CASSLLAGGGYGYTF
TRBJ1-1,NA,NA,TRBV19,TGTGCCAGTAGTTGGTCTGGGGCTGAAGCTTTCTTT,CASSWSGAEAFF
TRBJ1-2,TRBD1,NA,TRBV12-5,TGTGCTAGTGGTTCCCAGACAGGGGAGCTGAGGATTTATGGCTACACCTTC,CASGSQTGELRIYGYTF
TRBJ2-2,TRBD1,NA,TRBV28,TGTGCCACGACTAAATCCGGGACAGGGACCGGGGAGCTGTTTTTT,CATTKSGTGTGELFF
TRBJ1-1,NA,NA,TRBV6-6,TGTGCCAGCAGTTACTTTACACAGAACACTGAAGCTTTCTTT,CASSYFTQNTEAFF
TRBJ2-7,TRBD1,NA,TRBV28,TGTGCCAGCAGTTGGACAGGGTCCTACGAGCAGTACTTC,CASSWTGSYEQYF